Sequencing of this T cell receptor beta chain was carried out in a study of OX40 agonist ivuxolimab in advanced cancers. TCRdb keeps only in-frame clones here, not all; method: immunoSEQ multiplex PCR. The sample consists of around 26,000 clones, 79% of them appearing once. Comments on this clone: Other DNA sequences in the same sample also yield this CDR3.

Trimming took off 0 bases at V and 8 bases at J, with 13 bases between the two ends. CDR1 and CDR2 from the germline V gene are GTSNPN and SVGIG (reference sequence). The CDR3 contains 14 residues. The material was CD4+ or CD8+ T cells sorted from blood, obtained in a trial of the OX40 agonist ivuxolimab. The rearrangement joins TRBV30 to TRBJ2-2, with TRBD2 as a possible D gene (7 bases). The sequence derives from an adult with an advanced solid tumor such as melanoma, head and neck, liver or kidney cancer. Here the CDR3 DNA reads TGTGCCTGGAGTGTGGGGCGGGGGCGAGGGGAGCTGTTTTTT. Translated, it gives CAWSVGRGRGELFF.